These T cell receptor beta chains were read from a single sample in a study of T cell responses to AZD1222 COVID-19 vaccine. Profiled with immunoSEQ multiplex PCR; TCRdb holds only in-frame clones, not every one. The sample has 20,000 to 30,000 clones, 88% seen once. Sequencing was performed on peripheral blood, taken 28 days after the second AZD1222 dose. Source of these receptors: an adult who received the AZD1222 COVID-19 vaccine. Both conserved end residues are part of each CDR3. Each record gives: D gene, J gene, V gene, CDR3 protein. The D gene is left open where the match is weak.

d_gene: .
j_gene: TRBJ2-3
v_gene: TRBV27
CDR3aa: CASSWGDTQYF

d_gene: .
j_gene: TRBJ2-1
v_gene: TRBV9
CDR3aa: CASAASSPREQFF

d_gene: .
j_gene: TRBJ1-1
v_gene: TRBV18
CDR3aa: CASKGFMNTEAFF

d_gene: TRBD2
j_gene: TRBJ2-1
v_gene: TRBV7-9
CDR3aa: CASSPSGTTSSDEQFF

d_gene: .
j_gene: TRBJ2-7
v_gene: TRBV2
CDR3aa: CASSRSSGGYEQYF

d_gene: .
j_gene: TRBJ1-1
v_gene: TRBV7-8
CDR3aa: CASSHGQMNTEAFF

d_gene: .
j_gene: TRBJ2-2
v_gene: TRBV5-1
CDR3aa: CASSWGPSDSGELFF

d_gene: .
j_gene: TRBJ2-5
v_gene: TRBV6-1
CDR3aa: CASSDGVGGVSTQYF

d_gene: TRBD2
j_gene: TRBJ2-1
v_gene: TRBV12-5
CDR3aa: CASGLGLASVF

d_gene: TRBD1
j_gene: TRBJ2-5
v_gene: TRBV4-1
CDR3aa: CASSRGQGEETQYF

d_gene: .
j_gene: TRBJ2-2
v_gene: TRBV9
CDR3aa: CASSVAGGRWAGELFF

d_gene: .
j_gene: TRBJ1-4
v_gene: TRBV19
CDR3aa: CASSAGGFATNEKLFF

d_gene: TRBD1
j_gene: TRBJ1-3
v_gene: TRBV7-2
CDR3aa: CASSLETGPYSGNTIYF

d_gene: .
j_gene: TRBJ2-7
v_gene: TRBV1
CDR3aa: CTSSQDRRTHPYEQYF

d_gene: .
j_gene: TRBJ1-1
v_gene: TRBV23-1
CDR3aa: CASSQSKTPGPTYEAFF

d_gene: TRBD1
j_gene: TRBJ1-6
v_gene: TRBV6-1
CDR3aa: CASSETGQGAIYNSPLHF

d_gene: TRBD2
j_gene: TRBJ2-7
v_gene: TRBV9
CDR3aa: CASSAGTSASYEQYF

d_gene: .
j_gene: TRBJ1-5
v_gene: TRBV19
CDR3aa: CASSIGGSNQPQHF

d_gene: .
j_gene: TRBJ2-7
v_gene: TRBV7-2
CDR3aa: CASSLARSSYEQYF

d_gene: TRBD2
j_gene: TRBJ2-3
v_gene: TRBV5-6
CDR3aa: CASSTSGSGGADTQYF

d_gene: .
j_gene: TRBJ2-1
v_gene: TRBV5-1
CDR3aa: CASSPDRGAAGEQFF

d_gene: .
j_gene: TRBJ1-6
v_gene: TRBV5-1
CDR3aa: CASSLAGYNSPLHF

d_gene: .
j_gene: TRBJ1-5
v_gene: TRBV5-8
CDR3aa: CASSLIVSYDRESNQPQHF

d_gene: .
j_gene: TRBJ1-2
v_gene: TRBV19
CDR3aa: CASSIGRQDYGYTF

d_gene: .
j_gene: TRBJ1-2
v_gene: TRBV6-5
CDR3aa: CASSVGGLYGYTF

d_gene: .
j_gene: TRBJ1-5
v_gene: TRBV6-2/TRBV6-3
CDR3aa: CASRLPGDSNQPQHF

d_gene: .
j_gene: TRBJ1-5
v_gene: TRBV24-1
CDR3aa: CATSAGEDAQPQHF

d_gene: .
j_gene: TRBJ1-2
v_gene: TRBV3-1/TRBV3-2
CDR3aa: CASSQDPQGNYGYTF

d_gene: TRBD1
j_gene: TRBJ1-3
v_gene: TRBV7-2
CDR3aa: CASSQGTVSGNTIYF

d_gene: .
j_gene: TRBJ2-7
v_gene: TRBV10-1
CDR3aa: CASSAGSRYEQYF

d_gene: TRBD2
j_gene: TRBJ2-1
v_gene: TRBV6-1
CDR3aa: CASSGERGGFYNEQFF

d_gene: .
j_gene: TRBJ1-6
v_gene: TRBV19
CDR3aa: CGTKRQYNSPLHF

d_gene: TRBD2
j_gene: TRBJ2-7
v_gene: TRBV6-2/TRBV6-3
CDR3aa: CASSYSGGGSYEQYF

d_gene: .
j_gene: TRBJ2-7
v_gene: TRBV25-1
CDR3aa: CASSPGLVSYEQYF

d_gene: TRBD2
j_gene: TRBJ2-7
v_gene: TRBV19
CDR3aa: CASSTSGGTIYEQYF

d_gene: TRBD1
j_gene: TRBJ1-2
v_gene: TRBV6-1
CDR3aa: CASTRTGPDGYTF

d_gene: .
j_gene: TRBJ1-3
v_gene: TRBV18
CDR3aa: CASSPPGEYSGNTIYF

d_gene: TRBD2
j_gene: TRBJ2-2
v_gene: TRBV7-2
CDR3aa: CASTSGGAVAGELFF

d_gene: .
j_gene: TRBJ1-3
v_gene: TRBV9
CDR3aa: CASRPQAGNTIYF

d_gene: .
j_gene: TRBJ1-2
v_gene: TRBV3-1/TRBV3-2
CDR3aa: CASSQAVYGYTF

d_gene: .
j_gene: TRBJ2-3
v_gene: TRBV4-3
CDR3aa: CASSQDGETEDTQYF

d_gene: TRBD1
j_gene: TRBJ1-6
v_gene: TRBV28
CDR3aa: CASTPRAETGSPLHF

d_gene: TRBD1
j_gene: TRBJ2-3
v_gene: TRBV5-1
CDR3aa: CASQNLPGQGADTQYF

d_gene: TRBD1
j_gene: TRBJ2-7
v_gene: TRBV19
CDR3aa: CASSTPGQTSSYEQYF

d_gene: TRBD1
j_gene: TRBJ1-5
v_gene: TRBV7-9
CDR3aa: CASSYGDSQPQHF

d_gene: TRBD2
j_gene: TRBJ2-7
v_gene: TRBV5-1
CDR3aa: CASSVSGGIYEQYF

d_gene: TRBD2
j_gene: TRBJ2-2
v_gene: TRBV5-1
CDR3aa: CASSREGTGELFF

d_gene: TRBD1
j_gene: TRBJ1-1
v_gene: TRBV7-6
CDR3aa: CASSSRTGGNTEAFF

d_gene: TRBD1
j_gene: TRBJ2-5
v_gene: TRBV19
CDR3aa: CASSSTGGQETQYF

d_gene: .
j_gene: TRBJ2-1
v_gene: TRBV6-5
CDR3aa: CASSYFGDYNEQFF

d_gene: .
j_gene: TRBJ1-2
v_gene: TRBV25-1
CDR3aa: CASSEVGTGGYTF

d_gene: .
j_gene: TRBJ1-1
v_gene: TRBV5-6
CDR3aa: CASSFGNTEAFF

d_gene: TRBD2
j_gene: TRBJ2-3
v_gene: TRBV9
CDR3aa: CASSRTSGGVDTQYF

d_gene: .
j_gene: TRBJ2-7
v_gene: TRBV5-1
CDR3aa: CASSLEGNEQYF

d_gene: .
j_gene: TRBJ2-3
v_gene: TRBV9
CDR3aa: CASSVELGTDTQYF

d_gene: TRBD1
j_gene: TRBJ2-1
v_gene: TRBV7-2
CDR3aa: CASSFSDRAEQFF

d_gene: TRBD2
j_gene: TRBJ2-1
v_gene: TRBV2
CDR3aa: CASYRGSGGLSYNEQFF

d_gene: .
j_gene: TRBJ1-6
v_gene: TRBV28
CDR3aa: CASSAPGAPSPLHF